The 25 T cell receptor beta chains below were found in one sample sequenced in a study of T cells in Graves' hyperthyroidism and ophthalmopathy. What was amplified from RNA transcripts were TCR beta CDR3 regions. The primer set for the first-round RT-PCR of the TCR CDR3 was HTBI. TCRdb re-derived calls from the multiplex PCR reads in MiXCR, one entry per CDR3 protein. The repertoire holds 480,000 or so distinct CDR3 sequences, with around an eighth as singletons. Sequenced sample: blood. The receptors were sampled from a woman aged 18-29 years with Graves' hyperthyroidism.

This clonotype was observed many times. In nucleotides, the CDR3 is TGTGCTAGTGGTCTGGACAGAAGTAACGAGCAGTACTTC. This codes for CASGLDRSNEQYF. The chain combines TRBV12-5 with TRBJ2-7; possible D gene TRBD1, 6 bases. CDR3 size: 13 residues. From germline, CDR1 is LGHNT and CDR2 FRNRAP. V gave up 5 bases and J gave up 5 bases, with 13 bases separating them.

This clonotype came up a few times. This chain uses TRBV7-9 with TRBJ2-7; 9 bases line up with TRBD2. Trimming removed 5 bases from V and 7 bases from J; junction bases left unmatched: 9. Germline V gene lookup returns CDR1 SEHNR and CDR2 FQNEAQ (reference sequence). This CDR3 spans 14 amino acids. CDR3 sequence: CASSPDLAGNEQYF. The CDR3 DNA follows: TGTGCCAGCAGCCCGGACCTAGCGGGAAATGAGCAGTACTTC.

This sequence joins TRBV20-1 and TRBJ2-3, with 8 bases aligning to TRBD2. The germline CDR1 and CDR2 sequences are DFQATT and SNEGSKA (reference sequence). Trimming at V came to 8 bases and at J to 5 bases, leaving 12 bases not matched to a gene. The CDR3 length is 14 residues. As DNA, the CDR3 is TGCAGTTTAGAGATTGGGACTAGGAAAGATACGCAGTATTTT. It codes for CSLEIGTRKDTQYF.

This clonotype was counted a few times. The rearrangement joins TRBV2 to TRBJ2-7; D ambiguous. Trimming stripped 4 bases from V and 1 base from J, with 8 bases between. The CDR3 consists of 13 residues. From germline, CDR1 is SNHLY and CDR2 FYNNEI. Here the CDR3 reads CASSVQASYEQYF. The DNA for the CDR3 is TGTGCCAGCAGTGTCCAGGCTTCCTACGAGCAGTACTTC.

This clonotype was detected many times. J is TRBJ2-5 and V is TRBV15; 7 nucleotides line up with TRBD2. The CDR3 totals 16 residues. The germline gives CDR1 LNHNV, CDR2 YYDKDF (reference sequence). The junction had 12 bases not matched to a gene; V was cut back by 3 bases and J by 5 bases. CDR3 loop: CATSRGPSGGRETQYF. Written as DNA, the CDR3 is TGTGCCACCAGCAGGGGACCTAGCGGAGGGAGGGAGACCCAGTACTTC.

This clonotype was picked up many times. J is TRBJ1-5 and V is TRBV12-3 or TRBV12-4, with D perhaps TRBD1 (6 bases). V dropped 7 bases and J dropped 7 bases, with 14 bases sitting between them. The CDR3 length is 13 residues. CDR3 sequence (DNA): TGTGCCAGCAAAGAGGGGGTTGGCCAGCCCCAGCATTTT. Amino acid sequence: CASKEGVGQPQHF.

The chain combines TRBV24-1 with TRBJ2-3, with D perhaps TRBD2 (6 bases). This CDR3 comprises 13 residues. Per the germline V gene, CDR1 is KGHDR and CDR2 is SFDVKD. V lost 5 bases and J 9 bases, leaving 14 bases between the germline ends. The CDR3 bases are TGTGCCACCAGTGGTCAGACTAGAGACACGCAGTATTTT. This codes for CATSGQTRDTQYF.

This clonotype was observed many times. The rearrangement uses TRBV2 and TRBJ2-1; 12 nucleotides match TRBD2. V was pared by 8 bases and J by 4 bases, with 3 bases of the junction left unmatched. The CDR3 is made up of 14 amino acids. Per germline, CDR1 SNHLY and CDR2 FYNNEI. CDR3 sequence reads: CASGGLAGYNEQFF. In DNA, the CDR3 is TGTGCCAGCGGCGGACTAGCGGGATACAATGAGCAGTTCTTC.

At least ten counts were recorded for this clonotype. The chain uses TRBV18 and TRBJ1-1; the D gene is possibly TRBD1 (6 bases). The germline V and J ends were trimmed by 6 bases and 4 bases, with 18 bases remaining between them. This CDR3 contains 15 residues. Germline V CDR1 and CDR2: KGHSH, LQKENI. The CDR3 reads CASSTGPWWSTEAFF. The CDR3 nucleotides read TGTGCCAGCTCTACAGGGCCTTGGTGGAGCACTGAAGCTTTCTTT.

The chain combines TRBV12-3 or TRBV12-4 with TRBJ2-1, with D possibly being TRBD1 or TRBD2 (5 bases each). Deletions cut 6 bases from V and 6 bases from J, with 12 bases between. The CDR3 has 13 residues. CDR3 bases: TGTGCCAGCAGCGCCGGGGCGATCAATGAGCAGTTCTTC. This gives the protein CASSAGAINEQFF.

This clonotype was recorded only once. The chain uses TRBV9 and TRBJ1-3, with a tentative D call TRBD1 (5 bases). Trimming took 2 bases from V and 2 from J, leaving 11 bases between them. The germline V gene has CDR1 SGDLS and CDR2 YYNGEE. CDR3 length equals 15 residues. CDR3 region: CASSVTGTAGNTIYF. The CDR3 DNA is TGTGCCAGCAGCGTCACCGGGACTGCTGGAAACACCATATATTTT. Drawing the rest from reference TRBV9 and TRBJ1-3, the complete variable domain is DSGVTQTPKHLITATGQRVTLRCSPRSGDLSVYWYQQSLDQGLQFLIQYYNGEERAKGNILERFSAQQFPDLHSELNLSSLELGDSALYFCASSVTGTAGNTIYFGEGSWLTVV.

As to this clonotype: At one end, the junction sequence differs from germline, possibly due to a read error. The chain employs TRBV6-1 and TRBJ2-5, with 9 positions matching TRBD1. Germline V gene lookup returns CDR1 MNHNS and CDR2 SASEGT. The CDR3 length is 13 residues. CDR3: CASSRDRVETQCF. The CDR3 DNA reads as TGTGCCAGCAGCAGGGACAGGGTCGAGACCCAGTGCTTC.

With respect to this clonotype: One base away lies a much larger clone, so this may be a sequencing read error. The chain recombines TRBV7-3 with TRBJ2-1, with D unresolved. The J call is uncertain, as TRBJ2-7 better fits the DNA end. CDR3 length: 11 amino acids. Germline V CDR1 and CDR2: SGHTA, FQGTGA. This chain's CDR3 is CASSDFNEQYF. The CDR3, as DNA: TGTGCCAGCAGCGACTTCAATGAGCAGTACTTC.

The chain links TRBV11-3 to TRBJ2-1; the match to TRBD2 covers 15 bases. Germline V CDR1 and CDR2: SGHNT, YENEEA. CDR3 length: 19 residues. With 5 bases clipped from V and 3 bases from J, the junction kept 11 bases outside the gene matches. This CDR3 reads CASSPGTSGRPVIYNEQFF. The CDR3 DNA follows: TGTGCCAGCAGCCCGGGGACTAGCGGGAGGCCAGTAATCTACAATGAGCAGTTCTTC.

The chain uses TRBV5-5 and TRBJ2-7, with D uncertain. Germline V lookup: CDR1 SGHKS, CDR2 YYEKEE (reference sequence). Trimming stripped 2 bases from V and 2 bases from J, with 11 bases between. CDR3 size: 14 residues. CDR3 amino acids: CASSFRVVPYEQYV. For the CDR3, the DNA is TGTGCCAGCAGCTTTCGAGTAGTTCCCTACGAGCAGTACGTC.

This clonotype was counted ten times or more. The chain is built from TRBV6-1 and TRBJ1-1; 9 bases match TRBD1. Germline V lookup: CDR1 MNHNS, CDR2 SASEGT. The CDR3 loop spans 15 amino acids. With V trimmed by 7 bases and J by 5 bases, 11 bases remained unmatched. This CDR3 is CASNAGQGASTEAFF. CDR3 DNA: TGTGCCAGCAACGCGGGACAGGGAGCAAGTACTGAAGCTTTCTTT.

In this sample, this clonotype turned up a few times. This rearrangement joins TRBV6-1 to TRBJ1-4; D gene ambiguous. V was pared by 6 bases and J by 7 bases, with 21 bases between. The CDR3 has 16 amino acids. Per the germline V gene, CDR1 is MNHNS and CDR2 is SASEGT. CDR3 protein: CASRDFGSQGGEKLFF. Written as DNA, the CDR3 is TGTGCCAGCAGGGACTTCGGGTCCCAAGGCGGTGAAAAACTGTTTTTT.

This clonotype was found many times. The V gene is TRBV9, the J gene TRBJ2-7, with 11 bases matching TRBD2. The CDR3 has 14 residues. With V trimmed by 3 bases and J by 5 bases, 4 bases remained unmatched. CDR1 and CDR2 (germline): SGDLS, YYNGEE. The CDR3 region has the DNA TGTGCCAGCAGCGACGGGACTAGCGGCAACGAGCAGTACTTC. This sequence encodes CASSDGTSGNEQYF. The variable domain in full, with the rest retrieved from reference TRBV9 and TRBJ2-7, is DSGVTQTPKHLITATGQRVTLRCSPRSGDLSVYWYQQSLDQGLQFLIQYYNGEERAKGNILERFSAQQFPDLHSELNLSSLELGDSALYFCASSDGTSGNEQYFGPGTRLTVT.

Comments on this clonotype: Germline and junction disagree at one end, which may indicate a read error. The chain combines TRBV15 with TRBJ2-1; the D is unclear. CDR1 is LNHNV and CDR2 is YYDKDF in the germline V gene (reference sequence). The CDR3 extends over 11 amino acids. The chain's CDR3 is CATIHYNEQFF. CDR3 sequence (DNA): TGTGCCACTATCCACTACAATGAGCAGTTCTTT.

This clonotype was found many times. V is TRBV29-1 and J is TRBJ1-2; a weak D match, TRBD1 (5 bases). V lost 1 base and J 8 bases, leaving 8 bases between the germline ends. CDR1 is SQVTM, CDR2 ANQGSEA, per germline. The CDR3 is made up of 11 amino acids. The CDR3 bases are TGCAGCGTTGAAGCGGGGCCCGGCTACACCTTC. Amino acids: CSVEAGPGYTF.

This clonotype came up many times. The rearrangement joins TRBV12-3 or TRBV12-4 to TRBJ2-1; unclear D gene. Trimming removed 3 bases at V and 8 bases at J, with 5 bases between. This CDR3 is 11 amino acids long. The CDR3 DNA is TGTGCCAGCAGTTTTGACCATGAGCAGTTCTTC. Its translation is CASSFDHEQFF.

This clonotype was counted many times. The chain combines TRBV12-3 or TRBV12-4 with TRBJ1-1; TRBD1 might be the D (5 bases). The CDR3 has 13 amino acids. V shed 6 bases and J shed 10 bases, with 18 bases lying between them. The CDR3: CASSPVGIGGAFF. CDR3 DNA sequence: TGTGCCAGCAGCCCGGTTGGAATCGGGGGAGCTTTCTTT.

This clonotype was seen only a few times. The chain employs TRBV5-1 and TRBJ2-3; D call uncertain. CDR3 length: 15 residues. Trimming removed 0 bases from V and 4 bases from J, with 12 bases in between. Per the germline V gene, CDR1 is SGHRS and CDR2 is YFSETQ. This chain's CDR3 is CASSLDLLVADTQYF. The CDR3 coding sequence is TGCGCCAGCAGCTTGGACCTACTGGTGGCAGATACGCAGTATTTT.

The DNA of the CDR3 is TGTGCCAGCAGCCAGAGCCGGGACCCTTCAAACTATGGCTACACCTTC. Protein sequence: CASSQSRDPSNYGYTF. This rearrangement joins TRBV7-9 to TRBJ1-2, with a possible D match to TRBD1 (5 bases). This CDR3 spans 16 amino acids. Germline V lookup: CDR1 SEHNR, CDR2 FQNEAQ (reference sequence). Trimming stripped 5 bases from V and 2 bases from J, with 18 bases between.

This clonotype was counted ten times or more. The chain carries TRBV2 and TRBJ1-1; D possibly corresponds to TRBD1 (5 bases). The CDR3 spans 14 residues. Germline loops: CDR1 SNHLY, CDR2 FYNNEI. With 6 bases removed from V and 0 bases from J, the gap between germline ends came to 11 bases. This CDR3 reads CASRGRALNTEAFF. DNA for the CDR3: TGTGCCAGCAGGGGACGGGCTTTGAACACTGAAGCTTTCTTT. The variable domain in full, completed from reference TRBV2 and TRBJ1-1, reads EPEVTQTPSHQVTQMGQEVILRCVPISNHLYFYWYRQILGQKVEFLVSFYNNEISEKSEIFDDQFSVERPDGSNFTLKIRSTKLEDSAMYFCASRGRALNTEAFFGQGTRLTVV.